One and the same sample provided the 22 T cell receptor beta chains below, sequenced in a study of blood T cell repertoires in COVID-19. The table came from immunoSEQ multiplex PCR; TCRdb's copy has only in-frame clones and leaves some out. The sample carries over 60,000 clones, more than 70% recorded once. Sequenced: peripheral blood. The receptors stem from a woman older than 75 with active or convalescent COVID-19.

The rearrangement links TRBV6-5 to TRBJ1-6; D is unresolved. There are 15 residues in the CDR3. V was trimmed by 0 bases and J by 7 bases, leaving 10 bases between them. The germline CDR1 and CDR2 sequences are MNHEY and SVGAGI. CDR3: CASSYSIQINSPLHF. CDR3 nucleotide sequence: TGTGCCAGCAGTTACTCGATACAAATCAATTCACCCCTCCACTTT.

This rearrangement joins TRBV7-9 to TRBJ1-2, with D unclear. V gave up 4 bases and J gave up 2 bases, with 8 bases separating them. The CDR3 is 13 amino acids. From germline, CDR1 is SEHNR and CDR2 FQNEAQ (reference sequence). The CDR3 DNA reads TGTGCCAGCAGCTCGAACGGGAACTATGGCTACACCTTC. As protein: CASSSNGNYGYTF.

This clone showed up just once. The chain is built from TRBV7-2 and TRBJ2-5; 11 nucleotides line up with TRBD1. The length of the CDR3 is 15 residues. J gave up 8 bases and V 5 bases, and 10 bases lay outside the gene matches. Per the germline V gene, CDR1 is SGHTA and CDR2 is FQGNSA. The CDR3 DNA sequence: TGTGCCAGCAGCCCAGGCGGACAGGGGGCAGGTACCCAGTACTTC. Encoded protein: CASSPGGQGAGTQYF.

CDR3 DNA: TGTGCTAGTGGTTTGGTAACGCCCGGGGTCTGGGGCTATGGCTACACCTTC. This encodes CASGLVTPGVWGYGYTF. V usage is TRBV12-5 and J usage is TRBJ1-2; D is unclear. The CDR3 is made up of 17 amino acids. In germline, CDR1 is LGHNT, CDR2 FRNRAP. V was pared by 0 bases and J by 4 bases, with 18 bases between. The full variable domain, with the rest looked up from reference TRBV12-5 and TRBJ1-2, is DARVTQTPRHKVTEMGQEVTMRCQPILGHNTVFWYRQTMMQGLELLAYFRNRAPLDDSGMPKDRFSAEMPDATLATLKIQPSEPRDSAVYFCASGLVTPGVWGYGYTFGSGTRLTVV.

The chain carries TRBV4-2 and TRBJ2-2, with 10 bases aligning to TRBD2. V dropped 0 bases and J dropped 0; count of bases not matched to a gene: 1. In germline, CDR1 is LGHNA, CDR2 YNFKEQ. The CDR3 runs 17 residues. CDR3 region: CASSQDGLAANTGELFF. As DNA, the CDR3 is TGTGCCAGCAGCCAAGATGGACTAGCGGCGAACACCGGGGAGCTGTTTTTT.

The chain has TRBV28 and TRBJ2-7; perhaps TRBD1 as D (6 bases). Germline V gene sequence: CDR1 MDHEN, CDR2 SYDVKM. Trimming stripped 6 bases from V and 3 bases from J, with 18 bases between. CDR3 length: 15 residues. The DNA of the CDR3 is TGTGCCAGCAGGGATAACTCGGGACACCTCTACGAGCAGTACTTC. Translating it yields CASRDNSGHLYEQYF.

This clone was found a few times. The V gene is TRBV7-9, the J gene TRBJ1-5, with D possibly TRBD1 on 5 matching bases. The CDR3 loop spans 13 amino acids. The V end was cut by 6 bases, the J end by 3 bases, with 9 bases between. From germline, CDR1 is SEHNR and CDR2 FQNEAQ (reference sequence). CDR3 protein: CASSDSLNQPQHF. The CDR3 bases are TGTGCCAGCAGTGACAGTCTCAATCAGCCCCAGCATTTT.

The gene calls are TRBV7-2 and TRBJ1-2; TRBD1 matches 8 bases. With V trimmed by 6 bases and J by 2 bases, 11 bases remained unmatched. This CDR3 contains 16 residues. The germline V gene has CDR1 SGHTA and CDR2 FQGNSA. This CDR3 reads CASSPGTGNRNYGYTF. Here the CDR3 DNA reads TGTGCCAGCAGTCCGGGGACAGGCAATCGAAACTATGGCTACACCTTC.

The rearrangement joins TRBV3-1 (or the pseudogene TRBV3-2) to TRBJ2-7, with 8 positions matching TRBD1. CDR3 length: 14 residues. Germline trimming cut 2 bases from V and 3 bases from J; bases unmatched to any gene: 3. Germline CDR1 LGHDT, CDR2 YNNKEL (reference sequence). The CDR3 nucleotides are TGTGCCAGCAGCCAAAACAGGGGGAGCTACGAGCAGTACTTC. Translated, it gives CASSQNRGSYEQYF.

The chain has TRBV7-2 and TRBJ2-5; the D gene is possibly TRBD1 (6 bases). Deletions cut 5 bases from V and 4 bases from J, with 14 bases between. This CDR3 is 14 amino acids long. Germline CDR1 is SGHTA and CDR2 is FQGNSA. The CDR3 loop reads CASSPNRVGETQYF. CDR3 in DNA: TGTGCCAGCAGCCCCAACAGGGTAGGAGAGACCCAGTACTTC.

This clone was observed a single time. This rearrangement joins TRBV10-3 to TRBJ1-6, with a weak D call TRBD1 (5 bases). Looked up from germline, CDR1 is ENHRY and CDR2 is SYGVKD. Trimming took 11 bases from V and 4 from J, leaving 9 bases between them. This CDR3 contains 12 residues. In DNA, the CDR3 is TGTGCCTCACAGGATTATAATTCACCCCTCCACTTT. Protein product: CASQDYNSPLHF.

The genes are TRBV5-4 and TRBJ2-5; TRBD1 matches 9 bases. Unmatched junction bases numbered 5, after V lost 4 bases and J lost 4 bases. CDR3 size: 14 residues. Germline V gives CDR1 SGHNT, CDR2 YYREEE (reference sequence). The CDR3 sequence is CASSGQGKRETQYF. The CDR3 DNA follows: TGTGCCAGCAGCGGACAGGGGAAACGAGAGACCCAGTACTTC.

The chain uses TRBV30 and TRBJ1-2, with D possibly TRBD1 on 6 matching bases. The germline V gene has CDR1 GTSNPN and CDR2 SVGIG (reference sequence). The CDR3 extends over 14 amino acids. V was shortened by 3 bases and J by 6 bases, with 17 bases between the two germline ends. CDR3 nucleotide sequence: TGTGCCTGGAGGGTCAAAGGGGGTCAGCATGGCTACACCTTC. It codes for CAWRVKGGQHGYTF.

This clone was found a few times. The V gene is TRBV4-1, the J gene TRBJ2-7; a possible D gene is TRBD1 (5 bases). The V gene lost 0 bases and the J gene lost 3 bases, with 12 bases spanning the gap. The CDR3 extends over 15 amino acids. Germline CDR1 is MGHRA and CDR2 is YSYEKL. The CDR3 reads CASSQEPWTSYEQYF. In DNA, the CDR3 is TGCGCCAGCAGCCAAGAGCCGTGGACAAGCTACGAGCAGTACTTC.

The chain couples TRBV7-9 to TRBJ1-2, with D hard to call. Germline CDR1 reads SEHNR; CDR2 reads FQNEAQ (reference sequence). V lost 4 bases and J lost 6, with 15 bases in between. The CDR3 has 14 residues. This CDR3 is CASSYLEGGHGYTF. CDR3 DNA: TGTGCCAGCAGCTACCTCGAGGGAGGCCATGGCTACACCTTC.

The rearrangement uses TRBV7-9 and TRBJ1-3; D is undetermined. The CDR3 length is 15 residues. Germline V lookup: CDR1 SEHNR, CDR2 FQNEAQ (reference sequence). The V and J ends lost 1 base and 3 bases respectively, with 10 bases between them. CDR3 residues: CASSLEVGSGNTIYF. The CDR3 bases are TGTGCCAGCAGCTTAGAGGTTGGGAGTGGAAACACCATATATTTT. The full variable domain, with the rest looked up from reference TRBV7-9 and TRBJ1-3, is DTGVSQNPRHKITKRGQNVTFRCDPISEHNRLYWYRQTLGQGPEFLTYFQNEAQLEKSRLLSDRFSAERPKGSFSTLEIQRTEQGDSAMYLCASSLEVGSGNTIYFGEGSWLTVV.

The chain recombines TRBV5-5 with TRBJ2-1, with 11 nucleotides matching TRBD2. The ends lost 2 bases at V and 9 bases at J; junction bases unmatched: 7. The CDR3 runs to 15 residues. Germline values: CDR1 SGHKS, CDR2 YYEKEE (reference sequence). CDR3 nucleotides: TGTGCCAGCAGCTTTAGTAGCGGGGGGGCGCTTGAGCAGTTCTTC. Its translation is CASSFSSGGALEQFF.

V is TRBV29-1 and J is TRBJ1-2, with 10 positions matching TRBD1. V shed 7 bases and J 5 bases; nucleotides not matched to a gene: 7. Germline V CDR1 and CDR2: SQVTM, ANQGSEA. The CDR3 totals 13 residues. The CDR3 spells CSATDRGLYGYTF. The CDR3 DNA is TGCAGCGCCACGGACAGGGGGTTGTATGGCTACACCTTC.

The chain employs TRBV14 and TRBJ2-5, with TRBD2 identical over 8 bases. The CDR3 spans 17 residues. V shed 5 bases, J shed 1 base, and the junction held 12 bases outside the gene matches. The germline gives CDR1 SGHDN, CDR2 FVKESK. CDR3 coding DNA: TGTGCCAGCAGCGGCACGGGGGGGCCTTTCGTCCAAGAGACCCAGTACTTC. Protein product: CASSGTGGPFVQETQYF.

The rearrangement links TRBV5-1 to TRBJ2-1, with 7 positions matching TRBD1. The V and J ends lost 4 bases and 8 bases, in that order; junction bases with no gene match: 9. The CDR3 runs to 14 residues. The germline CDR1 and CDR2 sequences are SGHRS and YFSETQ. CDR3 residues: CASSHRQGPDEQFF. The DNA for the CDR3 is TGCGCCAGCAGCCACAGACAGGGCCCGGATGAGCAGTTCTTC. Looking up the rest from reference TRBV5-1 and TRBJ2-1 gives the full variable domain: KAGVTQTPRYLIKTRGQQVTLSCSPISGHRSVSWYQQTPGQGLQFLFEYFSETQRNKGNFPGRFSGRQFSNSRSEMNVSTLELGDSALYLCASSHRQGPDEQFFGPGTRLTVL.

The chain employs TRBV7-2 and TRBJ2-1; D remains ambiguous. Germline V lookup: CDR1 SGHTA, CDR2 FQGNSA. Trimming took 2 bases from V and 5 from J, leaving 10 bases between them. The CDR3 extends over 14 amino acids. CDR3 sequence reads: CASSLQADNNEQFF. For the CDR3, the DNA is TGTGCCAGCAGCTTACAGGCAGACAACAATGAGCAGTTCTTC.

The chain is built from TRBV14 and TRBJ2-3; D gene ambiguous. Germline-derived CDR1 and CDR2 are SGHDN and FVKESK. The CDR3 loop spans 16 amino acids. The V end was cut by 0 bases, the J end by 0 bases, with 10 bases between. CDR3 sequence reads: CASSQEYHSSTDTQYF. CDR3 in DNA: TGTGCCAGCAGCCAAGAGTACCACTCTAGCACAGATACGCAGTATTTT.